The TCR beta chain under discussion was sequenced for a study of blood T cell repertoires in COVID-19. CDR3 size: 14 residues. Germline-derived CDR1 and CDR2 are DFQATT and SNEGSKA (reference sequence). The germline V and J ends were trimmed by 3 bases and 1 base, with 12 bases remaining between them. Original processing methods: Estimated nucleated cell counts came from reference gene primer amplification. The protocol was immunoSEQ multiplex PCR, while the TCRdb copy is restricted to in-frame clones and leaves out a portion. V, J and clone size were drawn from that table, and D and trimming were deduced from the DNA. The sample lists tens of thousands of clones; roughly 73% were seen once.

The sample consisted of peripheral blood. This chain links TRBV20-1 with TRBJ1-1; TRBD1 is a possible D gene (5 bases). This TCR was sampled from a human donor in a cohort sampled during active COVID-19. The CDR3 nucleotides read TGCAGTGCTAGTCGGGGGATCGGGAACACTGAAGCTTTCTTT. Protein: CSASRGIGNTEAFF.